One and the same sample provided the 21 T cell receptor beta chains below, sequenced in a study of T cell clones after liver transplantation. Some clones are missing from TCRdb's copy, which holds only in-frame ones; the method was immunoSEQ multiplex PCR. The sample contains more than 75,000 clones, roughly 80% of which appear only once. This sample comprised CD4+ T cells from blood, obtained 46 months after liver transplant. All receptors come from a human patient who received a liver transplant. A subset of T cells may come from the graft donor.

In nucleotides, the CDR3 is TGTGCCACCAGCAGAGATGAAGGGTACAGTAATGAGCAGTTCTTC. Amino acid sequence: CATSRDEGYSNEQFF. The chain has TRBV15 and TRBJ2-1; D is uncertain. In germline, CDR1 is LNHNV, CDR2 YYDKDF (reference sequence). V lost 0 bases, J lost 7 bases, and 13 bases lay in between. The CDR3 runs 15 residues.

The chain couples TRBV28 to TRBJ1-1; TRBD1 is a possible D gene (6 bases). With 1 base removed from V and 5 bases from J, the gap between germline ends came to 11 bases. The CDR3 is 14 residues long. The germline V gene has CDR1 MDHEN and CDR2 SYDVKM. The CDR3 coding sequence is TGTGCCAGCAGTTTATACAGGGATGGTACTGAAGCTTTCTTT. Amino acids: CASSLYRDGTEAFF.

This clone was picked up one time. The chain combines TRBV7-2 with TRBJ2-5; 8 nucleotides agree with TRBD1. The germline CDR1 and CDR2 sequences are SGHTA and FQGNSA. V lost 5 bases to trimming and J lost 4 bases; unmatched junction nucleotides: 6. The CDR3 is 14 residues long. DNA of the CDR3: TGTGCCAGCAGCCCTGCCAGGGGGCGAGAGACCCAGTACTTC. The encoded protein is CASSPARGRETQYF. Full variable domain (outside the CDR3, taken from reference TRBV7-2 and TRBJ2-5): GAGVSQSPSNKVTEKGKDVELRCDPISGHTALYWYRQSLGQGLEFLIYFQGNSAPDKSGLPSDRFSAERTGGSVSTLTIQRTQQEDSAVYLCASSPARGRETQYFGPGTRLLVL.

The chain carries TRBV28 and TRBJ1-2; D not certain. There are 15 residues in the CDR3. Trimming stripped 6 bases from V and 2 bases from J, with 16 bases between. Germline CDR1 reads MDHEN; CDR2 reads SYDVKM. As DNA, the CDR3 is TGTGCCAGCAGCCACGGCGGATTTTTAAACTATGGCTACACCTTC. Its translation: CASSHGGFLNYGYTF.

The chain employs TRBV28 and TRBJ2-3; 11 bases match TRBD2. CDR3 size: 16 residues. Germline-derived CDR1 and CDR2 are MDHEN and SYDVKM. After removal of 4 bases from V and 9 bases from J, the junction contained 12 bases not matched to a gene. The CDR3 is CASSSPITRTSGTQYF. The CDR3 DNA follows: TGTGCCAGCAGTTCCCCTATTACCAGGACTAGCGGGACGCAGTATTTT.

The chain uses TRBV19 and TRBJ2-2, with D maybe TRBD2 (5 bases). Germline lookup yields CDR1 LNHDA and CDR2 SQIVND (reference sequence). The V end lost 0 bases, the J end lost 15 bases, and 20 bases lay between the germline ends. This CDR3 is built from 15 residues. CDR3 coding DNA: TGTGCCAGTAGTATAGATCCAGTACGGCAGCCGAGGGTGTTTTTT. It codes for CASSIDPVRQPRVFF.

The chain combines TRBV18 with TRBJ2-1; D is unclear. V shed 0 bases and J shed 5 bases, with 8 bases lying between them. This CDR3 contains 14 residues. Germline CDR1 is KGHSH and CDR2 is LQKENI. CDR3 DNA sequence: TGTGCCAGCTCACCACCGTCTACTCACAATGAGCAGTTCTTC. This gives the protein CASSPPSTHNEQFF.

This clone occurred a few times. The chain uses TRBV19 and TRBJ2-7; TRBD1 matches 9 bases. CDR3 length: 13 residues. V dropped 10 bases and J dropped 4; count of bases not matched to a gene: 8. Germline lookup yields CDR1 LNHDA and CDR2 SQIVND (reference sequence). CDR3 DNA: TGTGCCACGCAGGGACAGGGATGGTACGAGCAGTACTTC. Protein sequence: CATQGQGWYEQYF.

The chain is built from TRBV7-2 and TRBJ1-5; a weak D match, TRBD1 (5 bases). Germline V gives CDR1 SGHTA, CDR2 FQGNSA. Trimming removed 6 bases from V and 5 bases from J, with 14 bases in between. The CDR3 extends over 14 amino acids. Here the CDR3 DNA reads TGTGCCAGCAGAGACGCGGGGGGAGATCAGCCCCAGCATTTT. Translated: CASRDAGGDQPQHF.

This clone was observed a handful of times. The CDR3 loop reads CASSSQVPYEQYF. The DNA of the CDR3 is TGTGCCAGCAGCTCCCAGGTCCCCTACGAGCAGTACTTC. The chain couples TRBV7-8 to TRBJ2-7; the D is unclear. This CDR3 has 13 residues. Trimming took off 4 bases at V and 2 bases at J, with 9 bases between the two ends. The germline gives CDR1 SGHVS, CDR2 FQNEAQ.

The chain is built from TRBV7-9 and TRBJ2-5, with D tentatively TRBD1 (6 bases). CDR3 length equals 12 residues. V lost 10 bases and J lost 5, with 14 bases in between. The germline CDR1 and CDR2 sequences are SEHNR and FQNEAQ (reference sequence). The CDR3 is CATTGSGETQYF. The CDR3 coding sequence is TGTGCCACCACAGGGAGTGGCGAGACCCAGTACTTC. Full variable domain (missing parts from reference TRBV7-9 and TRBJ2-5): DTGVSQNPRHKITKRGQNVTFRCDPISEHNRLYWYRQTLGQGPEFLTYFQNEAQLEKSRLLSDRFSAERPKGSFSTLEIQRTEQGDSAMYLCATTGSGETQYFGPGTRLLVL.

The chain combines TRBV5-1 with TRBJ2-1, with D possibly TRBD1 on 6 matching bases. V lost 7 bases to trimming and J lost 9 bases, with 20 bases between them. The V gene's germline CDR1 is SGHRS and CDR2 YFSETQ. The CDR3 spans 14 residues. DNA of the CDR3: TGCGCCAGCTCCCCTCGGACAGATCGTAGTGAGCAGTTCTTC. Its translation is CASSPRTDRSEQFF.

DNA of the CDR3: TGTGCCAGCTATGAAAACACCGGGCAGCCCCAGCATTTT. Residues: CASYENTGQPQHF. The chain couples TRBV2 to TRBJ1-5; D not certain. The germline V gene encodes CDR1 SNHLY and CDR2 FYNNEI. The CDR3 has 13 residues. V lost 8 bases to trimming and J lost 7 bases, with 15 bases between them. The variable domain in full, completed from reference TRBV2 and TRBJ1-5, reads EPEVTQTPSHQVTQMGQEVILRCVPISNHLYFYWYRQILGQKVEFLVSFYNNEISEKSEIFDDQFSVERPDGSNFTLKIRSTKLEDSAMYFCASYENTGQPQHFGDGTRLSIL.

This clone showed up just a few times. Written as DNA, the CDR3 is TGTGCCAGCATGGGGACAGGGCTTGTGAACACCGGGGAGCTGTTTTTT. It is translated as CASMGTGLVNTGELFF. The J gene is TRBJ2-2, the V gene TRBV6-6; TRBD1 agrees at 9 bases. Trimming cost V 7 bases and J 1 base; bases outside gene matches: 7. This CDR3 has 16 residues. Germline values: CDR1 MNHNY, CDR2 SVGAGI (reference sequence).

This clone was observed a few times. The rearrangement uses TRBV25-1 and TRBJ2-2; D is perhaps TRBD1 (6 bases). The V and J ends lost 7 bases and 2 bases respectively, with 11 bases between them. Germline loops: CDR1 MGHDK, CDR2 SYGVNS. The CDR3 runs to 14 residues. CDR3 in DNA: TGTGCCAGCACGATAGGGGGAAACACCGGGGAGCTGTTTTTT. It yields the protein CASTIGGNTGELFF. The full variable domain, with the rest looked up from reference TRBV25-1 and TRBJ2-2, is EADIYQTPRYLVIGTGKKITLECSQTMGHDKMYWYQQDPGMELHLIHYSYGVNSTEKGDLSSESTVSRIRTEHFPLTLESARPSHTSQYLCASTIGGNTGELFFGEGSRLTVL.

The chain couples TRBV6-1 to TRBJ1-5; no firm D call. Looked up from germline, CDR1 is MNHNS and CDR2 is SASEGT. The CDR3 contains 14 residues. V gave up 4 bases and J gave up 6 bases, with 13 bases separating them. This CDR3 is CASSVQITSQPQHF. The CDR3 DNA sequence: TGTGCCAGCAGTGTGCAAATTACCAGTCAGCCCCAGCATTTT.

This clone was recorded once. The gene calls are TRBV18 and TRBJ1-5, with unresolved D. Germline V lookup: CDR1 KGHSH, CDR2 LQKENI. The CDR3 sequence is 15 residues long. Between the trimmed V and J ends, which lost 6 bases and 7 bases, there was a span of 19 bases. The CDR3 DNA reads as TGTGCCAGCTCCCCGATGGGCTTCGGAGGGCAGCCCCAGCATTTT. Translating gives CASSPMGFGGQPQHF.

The CDR3 DNA follows: TGTGCCAGCAGCGTAGATAGGGGGCGCGGAGATACGCAGTATTTT. Residues: CASSVDRGRGDTQYF. The chain employs TRBV9 and TRBJ2-3, with 7 bases lining up with TRBD1. In germline, CDR1 is SGDLS, CDR2 YYNGEE. The CDR3 contains 15 residues. J was trimmed by 5 bases and V by 0 bases; bases with no gene match: 6.

V usage is TRBV28 and J usage is TRBJ1-2; D call uncertain. Germline V gene data show CDR1 as MDHEN and CDR2 as SYDVKM. The CDR3 is made up of 14 amino acids. Between the trimmed V and J ends, which lost 2 bases and 2 bases, there was a span of 9 bases. CDR3 sequence: CASSLPRKNYGYTF. As DNA, the CDR3 is TGTGCCAGCAGTTTACCTCGGAAAAACTATGGCTACACCTTC.

This clone has just a few counts. V is TRBV2 and J is TRBJ2-7; D call uncertain. This CDR3 has 14 residues. The V gene's germline CDR1 is SNHLY and CDR2 FYNNEI. The V end was cut by 3 bases, the J end by 7 bases, with 16 bases between. CDR3 amino acids: CASSEQRRSVEQYF. The CDR3 DNA follows: TGTGCCAGCAGTGAGCAGAGACGATCTGTGGAGCAGTACTTC.

The rearrangement uses TRBV28 and TRBJ1-1; a weak D match, TRBD1 (6 bases). Trimming cost V 3 bases and J 0 bases, with 14 bases left between them. This CDR3 region has 16 residues. Germline V CDR1 and CDR2: MDHEN, SYDVKM. CDR3 region: CASSFSGAGLNTEAFF. The CDR3 DNA follows: TGTGCCAGCAGTTTCTCGGGGGCAGGGTTGAACACTGAAGCTTTCTTT.